Presented here are 6 T cell receptor beta chains from one specimen sequenced in a study of blood T cell repertoires in COVID-19. Sequenced by immunoSEQ multiplex PCR; TCRdb stores in-frame clones only, minus some. Seen here are over 130,000 clones, roughly 84% observed once, and the top ten hold 7.5% to 8.5%. Sequenced sample: peripheral blood. The receptors come from a human donor in a cohort sampled during active COVID-19.

This clone was detected once. The chain is built from TRBV4-1 and TRBJ2-6, with D maybe TRBD1 (5 bases). This CDR3 contains 18 residues. CDR1 and CDR2 (germline): MGHRA, YSYEKL. V dropped 1 base and J dropped 4 bases, with 17 bases sitting between them. As DNA, the CDR3 is TGCGCCAGCAGCCAAGTGGCGGTCAGGGCGAAAGGGGCCAACGTCCTGACTTTC. Translation gives CASSQVAVRAKGANVLTF.

This clone occurred once. This chain links TRBV3-1 (or the pseudogene TRBV3-2) with TRBJ1-2; no clear D. V was pared by 4 bases and J by 5 bases, with 8 bases between. The CDR3 contains 12 residues. Germline lookup yields CDR1 LGHDT and CDR2 YNNKEL (reference sequence). CDR3 sequence: CASSPPGYGYTF. CDR3 in DNA: TGTGCCAGCAGCCCCCCGGGATATGGCTACACCTTC.

The rearrangement links TRBV7-9 to TRBJ1-1; 10 bases agree with TRBD1. CDR1 SEHNR and CDR2 FQNEAQ come from the germline V gene (reference sequence). This CDR3 comprises 18 residues. V lost 4 bases, J lost 2 bases, and 13 bases stayed unmatched. The CDR3 loop is CASSSKKGQGTTNTEAFF. CDR3 DNA: TGTGCCAGCAGCTCAAAGAAGGGACAGGGGACGACTAACACTGAAGCTTTCTTT.

This chain joins TRBV7-2 and TRBJ1-1, with 12 nucleotides matching TRBD1. This CDR3 region has 16 residues. The ends lost 5 bases at V and 3 bases at J; junction bases unmatched: 7. The germline gives CDR1 SGHTA, CDR2 FQGNSA. The CDR3 coding sequence is TGTGCCAGCAGCCTCCGGGACAGGGGGCCTTACACTGAAGCTTTCTTT. Its translation is CASSLRDRGPYTEAFF.

This chain connects TRBV6-6 to TRBJ1-6; perhaps TRBD1 as D (6 bases). The germline V gene has CDR1 MNHNY and CDR2 SVGAGI (reference sequence). Trimming pared 4 bases from V and 7 bases from J, leaving 11 bases between. This CDR3 is 14 amino acids long. The CDR3 here is CASSSRQVNSPLHF. As DNA, the CDR3 is TGTGCCAGCAGTTCCCGACAGGTCAATTCACCCCTCCACTTT.

The rearrangement uses TRBV25-1 and TRBJ1-1; TRBD1 might be the D (5 bases). There are 13 residues in the CDR3. V lost 1 base, J lost 5 bases, and 8 bases lay in between. Per the germline V gene, CDR1 is MGHDK and CDR2 is SYGVNS. CDR3 sequence (DNA): TGTGCCAGCAGTGAATTCGGGGGGACTGAAGCTTTCTTT. Its translation: CASSEFGGTEAFF. The variable domain in full, completed from reference TRBV25-1 and TRBJ1-1, reads EADIYQTPRYLVIGTGKKITLECSQTMGHDKMYWYQQDPGMELHLIHYSYGVNSTEKGDLSSESTVSRIRTEHFPLTLESARPSHTSQYLCASSEFGGTEAFFGQGTRLTVV.